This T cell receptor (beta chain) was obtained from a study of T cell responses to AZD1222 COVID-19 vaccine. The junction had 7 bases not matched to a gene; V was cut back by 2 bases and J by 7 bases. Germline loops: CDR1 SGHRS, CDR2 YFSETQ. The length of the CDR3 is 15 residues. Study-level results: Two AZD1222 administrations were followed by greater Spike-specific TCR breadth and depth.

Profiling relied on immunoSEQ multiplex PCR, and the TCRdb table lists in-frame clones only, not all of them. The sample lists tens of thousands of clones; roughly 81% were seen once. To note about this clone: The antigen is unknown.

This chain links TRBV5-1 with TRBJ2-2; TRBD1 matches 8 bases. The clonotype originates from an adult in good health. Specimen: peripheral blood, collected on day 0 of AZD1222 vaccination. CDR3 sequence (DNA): TGCGCCAGCAGCTTAACGGACAGGGTTGGCGGGGAGCTGTTTTTT. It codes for CASSLTDRVGGELFF.